This TCR beta chain was captured by sequencing in a study of blood T cell repertoires in COVID-19. Study overall: Whether acute or convalescent, the COVID-19 samples came from the United States, Italy and Spain.

Enrolled during active infection, Seattle patients were then followed longitudinally. Per germline, CDR1 SGHRS and CDR2 YFSETQ. Trimming removed 0 bases from V and 5 bases from J, with 9 bases in between. The CDR3 totals 13 residues. Authors' analysis steps: Amplification from reference gene primers served as the basis for estimated nucleated cell counts. The protocol was immunoSEQ multiplex PCR, while the TCRdb copy is restricted to in-frame clones and leaves out a portion. Clone size and V and J calls were adopted from that table, with D and trimming inferred from the DNA. The sample consists of 150,000 to 200,000 clones, roughly 81% of them appearing once.

The clonotype comes from an elderly woman with COVID-19, enrolled during active disease. The chain couples TRBV5-1 to TRBJ2-7; perhaps TRBD1 as D (5 bases). Sequencing was performed on peripheral blood. The CDR3 is CASSLEGQNEQYF. DNA for the CDR3: TGCGCCAGCAGCTTGGAGGGGCAAAACGAGCAGTACTTC.